The T cell receptor beta chain described here comes from a study of OX40 agonist ivuxolimab in advanced cancers. Study-wide findings and caveats: Clones of CD4+ and CD8+ blood T cells grew by week 6 at doses of 0.1 to 3.0 mg/kg.

Profiled with immunoSEQ multiplex PCR; TCRdb holds only in-frame clones, not every one. The repertoire consists of some 50,000 clones, with 80% to 90% occurring once and the leading ten covering about 1.8%. Notes on this clone: Its antigen remains unidentified.

Germline CDR1 reads SGHRS; CDR2 reads YFSETQ. The CDR3 runs to 14 residues. The trim removed 0 bases at V and 7 bases at J, leaving 3 bases unmatched. The input for sequencing was CD4+ or CD8+ T cells sorted from blood, taken in a trial of the OX40 agonist ivuxolimab. The TCR was taken from an adult with an advanced solid tumor such as melanoma, head and neck, liver or kidney cancer. This rearrangement joins TRBV5-1 to TRBJ2-2; 7 bases are shared with TRBD2. The CDR3 spells CASSLDGGGGELFF. The CDR3 DNA reads as TGCGCCAGCAGCTTGGATGGCGGGGGCGGGGAGCTGTTTTTT. The complete variable domain, with remaining parts taken from reference TRBV5-1 and TRBJ2-2, reads KAGVTQTPRYLIKTRGQQVTLSCSPISGHRSVSWYQQTPGQGLQFLFEYFSETQRNKGNFPGRFSGRQFSNSRSEMNVSTLELGDSALYLCASSLDGGGGELFFGEGSRLTVL.